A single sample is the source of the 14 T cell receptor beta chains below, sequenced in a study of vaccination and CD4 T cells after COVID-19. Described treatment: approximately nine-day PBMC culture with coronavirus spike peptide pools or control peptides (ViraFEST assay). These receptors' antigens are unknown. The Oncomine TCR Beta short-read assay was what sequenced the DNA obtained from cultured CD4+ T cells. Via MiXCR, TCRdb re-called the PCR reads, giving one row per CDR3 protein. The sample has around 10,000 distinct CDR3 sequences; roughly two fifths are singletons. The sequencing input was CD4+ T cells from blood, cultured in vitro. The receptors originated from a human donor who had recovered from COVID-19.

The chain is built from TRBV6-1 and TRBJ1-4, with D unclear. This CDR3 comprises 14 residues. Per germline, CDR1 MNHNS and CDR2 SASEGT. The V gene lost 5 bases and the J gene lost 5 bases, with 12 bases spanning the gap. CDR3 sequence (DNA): TGTGCCAGCAGTCCCTGGACTGCAAATGAAAAACTGTTTTTT. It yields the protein CASSPWTANEKLFF.

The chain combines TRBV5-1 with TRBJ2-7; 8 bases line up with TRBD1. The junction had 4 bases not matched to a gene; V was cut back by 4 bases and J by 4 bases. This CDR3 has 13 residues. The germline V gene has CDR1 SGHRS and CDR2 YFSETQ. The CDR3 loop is CASSRDRGYEQYF. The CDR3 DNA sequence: TGCGCCAGCAGCCGAGACAGGGGTTACGAGCAGTACTTC.

In DNA form, the CDR3 reads TGTGCCAGCAGCTTCATCACCAGGGGTCGCGAGGATATGGGTGGCTACACCTTC. Amino acid sequence: CASSFITRGREDMGGYTF. The V gene is TRBV5-6, the J gene TRBJ1-2; TRBD1 is a possible D gene (6 bases). Trimming removed 2 bases from V and 7 bases from J, with 27 bases in between. This CDR3 contains 18 residues. CDR1 SGHDT and CDR2 YYEEEE come from the germline V gene.

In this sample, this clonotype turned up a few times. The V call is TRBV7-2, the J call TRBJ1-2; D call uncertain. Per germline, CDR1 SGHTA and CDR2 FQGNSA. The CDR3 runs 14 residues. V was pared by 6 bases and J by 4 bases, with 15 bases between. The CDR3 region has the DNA TGTGCCAGCAGTCAACCTCGGACGGGCTATGGCTACACCTTC. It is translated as CASSQPRTGYGYTF.

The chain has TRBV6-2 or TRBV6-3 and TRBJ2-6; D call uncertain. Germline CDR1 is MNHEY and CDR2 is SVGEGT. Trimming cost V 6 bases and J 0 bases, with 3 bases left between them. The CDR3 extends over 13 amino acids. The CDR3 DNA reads TGTGCCAGCAGGAACTCTGGGGCCAACGTCCTGACTTTC. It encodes CASRNSGANVLTF.

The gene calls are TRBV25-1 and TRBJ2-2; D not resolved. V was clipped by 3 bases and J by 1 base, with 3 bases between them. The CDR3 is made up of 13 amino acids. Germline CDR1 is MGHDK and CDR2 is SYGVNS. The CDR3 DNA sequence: TGTGCCAGCAGTGAGGGGAACACCGGGGAGCTGTTTTTT. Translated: CASSEGNTGELFF. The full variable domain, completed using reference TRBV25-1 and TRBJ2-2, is EADIYQTPRYLVIGTGKKITLECSQTMGHDKMYWYQQDPGMELHLIHYSYGVNSTEKGDLSSESTVSRIRTEHFPLTLESARPSHTSQYLCASSEGNTGELFFGEGSRLTVL.

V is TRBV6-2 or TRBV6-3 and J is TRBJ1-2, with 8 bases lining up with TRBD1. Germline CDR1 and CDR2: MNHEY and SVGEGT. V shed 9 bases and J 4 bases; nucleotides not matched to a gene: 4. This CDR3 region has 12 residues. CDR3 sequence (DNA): TGTGCCAGTACACAGGGGGGCTATGGCTACACCTTC. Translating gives CASTQGGYGYTF.

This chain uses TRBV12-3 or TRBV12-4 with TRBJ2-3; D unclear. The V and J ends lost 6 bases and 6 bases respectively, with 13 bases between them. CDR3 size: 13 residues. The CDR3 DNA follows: TGTGCCAGCAGCACGGCTTCTCAGGATACGCAGTATTTT. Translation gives CASSTASQDTQYF.

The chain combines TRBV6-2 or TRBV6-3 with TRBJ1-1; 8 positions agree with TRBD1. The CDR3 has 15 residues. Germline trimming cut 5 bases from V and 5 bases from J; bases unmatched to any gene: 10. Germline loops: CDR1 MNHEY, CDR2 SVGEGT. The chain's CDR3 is CASSLKLTGGTEAFF. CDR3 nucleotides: TGTGCCAGCAGTCTCAAACTTACAGGGGGGACTGAAGCTTTCTTT.

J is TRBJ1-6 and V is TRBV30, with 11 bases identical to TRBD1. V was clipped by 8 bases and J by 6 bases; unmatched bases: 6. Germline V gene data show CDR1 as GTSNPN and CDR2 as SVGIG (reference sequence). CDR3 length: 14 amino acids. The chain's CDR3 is CAGRDRGGNSPLHF. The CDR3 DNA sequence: TGTGCCGGAAGGGACAGGGGGGGTAATTCACCCCTCCACTTT.

The CDR3 region is CASSALLRLDEQFF. CDR3 coding DNA: TGTGCCAGCAGTGCTCTTCTTCGCTTGGATGAGCAGTTCTTC. V usage is TRBV6-1 and J usage is TRBJ2-1; D gene unclear. V was clipped by 4 bases and J by 8 bases, with 15 bases between them. The germline CDR1 and CDR2 sequences are MNHNS and SASEGT. The CDR3 runs to 14 residues.

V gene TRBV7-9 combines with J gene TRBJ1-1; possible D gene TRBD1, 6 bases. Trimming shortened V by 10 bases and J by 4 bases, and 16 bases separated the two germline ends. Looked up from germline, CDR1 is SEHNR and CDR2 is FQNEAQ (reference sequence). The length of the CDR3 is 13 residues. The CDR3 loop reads CATLRGATTEAFF. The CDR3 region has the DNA TGTGCCACCCTAAGGGGGGCGACCACTGAAGCTTTCTTT.

The CDR3 DNA follows: TGTGCCAGCGGCCTTGGCAGCTATGGCTACACCTTC. Its protein product is CASGLGSYGYTF. The gene calls are TRBV2 and TRBJ1-2, with unresolved D. CDR1 and CDR2 from the germline V gene are SNHLY and FYNNEI. This CDR3 comprises 12 residues. Trimming took off 8 bases at V and 4 bases at J, with 11 bases between the two ends.

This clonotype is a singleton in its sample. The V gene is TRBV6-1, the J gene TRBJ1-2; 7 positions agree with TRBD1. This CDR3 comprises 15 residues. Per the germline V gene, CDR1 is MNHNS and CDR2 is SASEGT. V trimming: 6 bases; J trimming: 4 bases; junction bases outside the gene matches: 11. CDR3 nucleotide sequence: TGTGCCAGCAGACTATCTCAGGGGGTGGCCTATGGCTACACCTTC. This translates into CASRLSQGVAYGYTF.